The 6 T cell receptor beta chains reported below all come from one sample, sequenced in a study of control samples from healthy donors and cancer patients (dated by TCRdb to 2018 to 2021). The method behind the library was the immunoSEQ multiplex PCR assay. TCRdb took over this immuneACCESS table, retaining in-frame rearrangements with V and J assigned. Such tables are incomplete; in checked studies, under half of the missing clones stem from an unresolved V gene, and the remainder is unexplained. Recorded for this sample are 150,000 to 200,000 clones; 90% of them occurred a single time. 1.3% to 1.5% of the sample belongs to the ten largest clones. Sequenced material: blood. Every receptor here comes from a woman in her forties or fifties in good health.

This clone was seen only once. The chain links TRBV5-4 to TRBJ2-3; D is possibly TRBD2 (6 bases). V dropped 0 bases and J dropped 2 bases, with 16 bases sitting between them. The CDR3 consists of 17 residues. The germline V gene has CDR1 SGHNT and CDR2 YYREEE (reference sequence). Here the CDR3 DNA reads TGTGCCAGCAGCTTGGCCATTAGCGGTACGGCCACAGATACGCAGTATTTT. The encoded protein is CASSLAISGTATDTQYF.

V gene TRBV29-1 combines with J gene TRBJ2-7; TRBD2 agrees at 7 bases. CDR1 SQVTM and CDR2 ANQGSEA come from the germline V gene. The junction had 11 bases not matched to a gene; V was cut back by 1 base and J by 2 bases. The CDR3 spans 16 residues. This chain's CDR3 is CSVEGLGLADPYEQYF. DNA for the CDR3: TGCAGCGTTGAAGGCTTAGGGCTAGCGGATCCCTACGAGCAGTACTTC.

This chain uses TRBV2 with TRBJ1-3, with D unclear. This CDR3 spans 15 amino acids. V gave up 2 bases and J gave up 0 bases, with 8 bases separating them. Germline V CDR1 and CDR2: SNHLY, FYNNEI. The CDR3 DNA is TGTGCCAGCAGTGAAAGGACTAACTCTGGAAACACCATATATTTT. Protein product: CASSERTNSGNTIYF.

The genes are TRBV19 and TRBJ2-5; D possibly corresponds to TRBD1 (6 bases). Trimming removed 5 bases from V and 0 bases from J, with 10 bases in between. This CDR3 comprises 14 residues. Looked up from germline, CDR1 is LNHDA and CDR2 is SQIVND (reference sequence). The CDR3 loop reads CASSVYRDQETQYF. CDR3 nucleotide sequence: TGTGCCAGTAGTGTATACAGGGACCAAGAGACCCAGTACTTC.

V and J are TRBV7-2 and TRBJ1-3; D is unclear. The CDR3 covers 18 residues. Germline values: CDR1 SGHTA, CDR2 FQGNSA. V dropped 1 base and J dropped 4 bases, with 20 bases sitting between them. In nucleotides, the CDR3 is TGTGCCAGCAGCTTAGAAATAAGTGGTTGGGCAGCCGGAAACACCATATATTTT. Encoded protein: CASSLEISGWAAGNTIYF. Together with reference TRBV7-2 and TRBJ1-3, the CDR3 gives the full variable domain: GAGVSQSPSNKVTEKGKDVELRCDPISGHTALYWYRQSLGQGLEFLIYFQGNSAPDKSGLPSDRFSAERTGGSVSTLTIQRTQQEDSAVYLCASSLEISGWAAGNTIYFGEGSWLTVV.

The V call is TRBV19, the J call TRBJ2-3; D possibly corresponds to TRBD2 (7 bases). The CDR3 is 14 residues long. The germline V gene encodes CDR1 LNHDA and CDR2 SQIVND (reference sequence). Trimming stripped 1 base from V and 4 bases from J, with 9 bases between. Here the CDR3 DNA reads TGTGCCAGTAGTATAGGGGGGGGGCCAGATACGCAGTATTTT. This gives the protein CASSIGGGPDTQYF.